A single sample gave rise to the 3 T cell receptor beta chains below, sequenced in a study of OX40 agonist ivuxolimab in advanced cancers. Sequenced by immunoSEQ multiplex PCR; TCRdb stores in-frame clones only, minus some. Of about 28,000 clones detected, about 80% appear once; the ten largest clones hold around 10%. The specimen comprised CD4+ or CD8+ T cells sorted from blood, sampled in a trial of the OX40 agonist ivuxolimab. The receptors derive from an adult with an advanced solid tumor such as melanoma, head and neck, liver or kidney cancer.

The chain has TRBV7-2 and TRBJ2-3; a weak D match, TRBD2 (6 bases). The germline V gene encodes CDR1 SGHTA and CDR2 FQGNSA. V was pared by 1 base and J by 10 bases, with 6 bases between. The CDR3 is 11 amino acids. The CDR3 reads CASSLGGAQYF. In nucleotides, the CDR3 is TGTGCCAGCAGCTTAGGCGGGGCGCAGTATTTT.

This chain uses TRBV2 with TRBJ2-7, with unresolved D. The V gene's germline CDR1 is SNHLY and CDR2 FYNNEI. V lost 10 bases and J lost 4, with 14 bases in between. This CDR3 comprises 12 residues. The CDR3 DNA sequence: TGTGCCACAGCGCCGGGCGGTTACGAGCAGTACTTC. The encoded protein is CATAPGGYEQYF.

The chain has TRBV11-2 and TRBJ2-5; D not resolved. The CDR3 runs 17 residues. The germline V gene has CDR1 SGHAT and CDR2 FQNNGV. V lost 4 bases, J lost 1 base, and 19 bases lay in between. CDR3 DNA: TGTGCCAGCAGCTGGAGACCCCCCGTTGTCTTCCAAGAGACCCAGTACTTC. It translates to CASSWRPPVVFQETQYF.